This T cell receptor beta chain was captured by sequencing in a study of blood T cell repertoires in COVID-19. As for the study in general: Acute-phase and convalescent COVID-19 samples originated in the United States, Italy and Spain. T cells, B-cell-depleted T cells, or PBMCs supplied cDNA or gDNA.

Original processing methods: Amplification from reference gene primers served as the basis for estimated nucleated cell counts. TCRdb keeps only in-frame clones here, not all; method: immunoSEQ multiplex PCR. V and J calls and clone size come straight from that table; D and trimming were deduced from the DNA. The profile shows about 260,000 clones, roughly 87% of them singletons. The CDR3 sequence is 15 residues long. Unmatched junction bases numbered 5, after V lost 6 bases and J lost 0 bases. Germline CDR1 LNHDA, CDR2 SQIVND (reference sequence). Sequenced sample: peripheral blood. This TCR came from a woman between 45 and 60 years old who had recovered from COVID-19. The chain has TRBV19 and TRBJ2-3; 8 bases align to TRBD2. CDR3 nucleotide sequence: TGTGCCAGTAGCCTTAGCGGGATCAGCACAGATACGCAGTATTTT. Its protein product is CASSLSGISTDTQYF. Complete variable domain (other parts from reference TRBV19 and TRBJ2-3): DGGITQSPKYLFRKEGQNVTLSCEQNLNHDAMYWYRQDPGQGLRLIYYSQIVNDFQKGDIAEGYSVSREKKESFPLTVTSAQKNPTAFYLCASSLSGISTDTQYFGPGTRLTVL.